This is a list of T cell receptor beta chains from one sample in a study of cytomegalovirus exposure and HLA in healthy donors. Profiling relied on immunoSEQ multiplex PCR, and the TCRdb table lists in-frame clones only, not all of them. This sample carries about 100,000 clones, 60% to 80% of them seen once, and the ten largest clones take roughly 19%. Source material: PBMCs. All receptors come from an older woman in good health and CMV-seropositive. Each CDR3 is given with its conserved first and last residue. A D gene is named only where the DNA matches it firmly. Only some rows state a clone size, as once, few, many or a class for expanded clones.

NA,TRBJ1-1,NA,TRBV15,TGTGCCACCAGCAGCGTTTCAGGGAGGGGTATTGAAGCTTTCTTT,CATSSVSGRGIEAFF
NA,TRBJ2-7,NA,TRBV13,TGTGCCACCGGGGGGACAACCACCTACGAGCAGTACTTC,CATGGTTTYEQYF
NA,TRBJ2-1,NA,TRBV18,TGTGCCAGCTCACCAAGTCCTGATAGTCATGAGCAGTTCTTC,CASSPSPDSHEQFF
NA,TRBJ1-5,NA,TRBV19,TGTGCCAGTAGTATACGATCAGGGTATAGCAATCAGCCCCAGCATTTT,CASSIRSGYSNQPQHF
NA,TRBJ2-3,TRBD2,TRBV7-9,TGTGCCAGCAGCATTCTTAGCGGGAGCGGCACAGATACGCAGTATTTT,CASSILSGSGTDTQYF
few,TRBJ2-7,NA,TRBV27,TGTGCCAGCAGGAACCCCGGAGGCTCCTACGAGCAGTACTTC,CASRNPGGSYEQYF
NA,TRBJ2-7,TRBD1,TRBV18,TGTGCCAGCTCACGTGGACAGGGGGCTGGCGAGCAGTACTTC,CASSRGQGAGEQYF
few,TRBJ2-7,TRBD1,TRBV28,TGTGCCAGCAGAAGACAGGGGTGGTTCGGAGACGAGCAGTACTTC,CASRRQGWFGDEQYF
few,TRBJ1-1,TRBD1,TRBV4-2,TGTGCCAGCAGCCAAGCCCGGGACAGTGAAGCTTTCTTT,CASSQARDSEAFF
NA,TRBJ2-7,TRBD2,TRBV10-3,TGTGCCATCAGTGGATCTTCTAGCGGACCCTACGAGCAGTACTTC,CAISGSSSGPYEQYF
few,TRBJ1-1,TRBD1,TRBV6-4,TGTGCCAGCAGCAGGGGGCCGAACACTGAAGCTTTCTTT,CASSRGPNTEAFF
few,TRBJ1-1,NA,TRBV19,TGTGCCAGTAGGTGGTATAATTCGGTAAGCGACACTGAAGCTTTCTTT,CASRWYNSVSDTEAFF
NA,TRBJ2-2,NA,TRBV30,TGTGCCTGGAGTACAATTACAGTGACCGGGGAGCTGTTTTTT,CAWSTITVTGELFF
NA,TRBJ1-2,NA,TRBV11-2,TGTGCCAGCAGCCCTATTATCGGCGGCTATGGCTACACCTTC,CASSPIIGGYGYTF
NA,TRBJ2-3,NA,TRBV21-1,TGTGCCAGCAGCAAACTCTCTCAGGGACAGGGGTCAGATACGCAGTATTTT,CASSKLSQGQGSDTQYF
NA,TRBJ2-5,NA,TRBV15,TGTGCCACCAGCAGAGATAGGATAGGGGTCTACCAAGAGACCCAGTACTTC,CATSRDRIGVYQETQYF
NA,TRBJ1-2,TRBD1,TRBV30,TGTGCCTGGAGTGCCACAGGGGCCGGATCCGGCTACACCTTC,CAWSATGAGSGYTF
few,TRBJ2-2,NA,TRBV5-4,TGTGCCAGCAGCCGAGGGACCGGGGAGCTGTTTTTT,CASSRGTGELFF
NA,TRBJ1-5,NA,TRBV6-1,TGTGCCAGCAGATCGACAAACCATCAGCCCCAGCATTTT,CASRSTNHQPQHF
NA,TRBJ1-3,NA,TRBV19,TGTGCCAGTAGTTGGGGCAGGCTGGATTATGGAAACACCATATATTTT,CASSWGRLDYGNTIYF
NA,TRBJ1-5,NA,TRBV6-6,TGTGCCAGCAGTATACGGGGGGAGGGCAATCAGCCCCAGCATTTT,CASSIRGEGNQPQHF
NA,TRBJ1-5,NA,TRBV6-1,TGTGCCAGCATTAAAGGGGGGGGAAATCAGCCCCAGCATTTT,CASIKGGGNQPQHF
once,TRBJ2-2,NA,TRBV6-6,TGTGCCAGCAGGGGGGAAGGGGGCACCGGGGAGCTGTTTTTT,CASRGEGGTGELFF
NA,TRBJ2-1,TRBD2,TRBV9,TGTGCCAGCAGCATAGCGGGAACGGCGGGCAATGAGCAGTTCTTC,CASSIAGTAGNEQFF
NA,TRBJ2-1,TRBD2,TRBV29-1,TGCAGCGCTCACCGGGCTAGCGGGAATGGTGAGCAGTTCTTC,CSAHRASGNGEQFF
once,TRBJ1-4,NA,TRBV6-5,TGTGCCAGCAGTTACGGGGACTCTAATGAAAAACTGTTTTTT,CASSYGDSNEKLFF
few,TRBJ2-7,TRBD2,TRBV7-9,TGTGCCAGCAGCTTGGGGGGTAGCGGGAGGATCTCCTACGAGCAGTACTTC,CASSLGGSGRISYEQYF
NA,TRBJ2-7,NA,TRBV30,TGTGCCGGCAGGACAGTTTACGAGCAGTACTTC,CAGRTVYEQYF